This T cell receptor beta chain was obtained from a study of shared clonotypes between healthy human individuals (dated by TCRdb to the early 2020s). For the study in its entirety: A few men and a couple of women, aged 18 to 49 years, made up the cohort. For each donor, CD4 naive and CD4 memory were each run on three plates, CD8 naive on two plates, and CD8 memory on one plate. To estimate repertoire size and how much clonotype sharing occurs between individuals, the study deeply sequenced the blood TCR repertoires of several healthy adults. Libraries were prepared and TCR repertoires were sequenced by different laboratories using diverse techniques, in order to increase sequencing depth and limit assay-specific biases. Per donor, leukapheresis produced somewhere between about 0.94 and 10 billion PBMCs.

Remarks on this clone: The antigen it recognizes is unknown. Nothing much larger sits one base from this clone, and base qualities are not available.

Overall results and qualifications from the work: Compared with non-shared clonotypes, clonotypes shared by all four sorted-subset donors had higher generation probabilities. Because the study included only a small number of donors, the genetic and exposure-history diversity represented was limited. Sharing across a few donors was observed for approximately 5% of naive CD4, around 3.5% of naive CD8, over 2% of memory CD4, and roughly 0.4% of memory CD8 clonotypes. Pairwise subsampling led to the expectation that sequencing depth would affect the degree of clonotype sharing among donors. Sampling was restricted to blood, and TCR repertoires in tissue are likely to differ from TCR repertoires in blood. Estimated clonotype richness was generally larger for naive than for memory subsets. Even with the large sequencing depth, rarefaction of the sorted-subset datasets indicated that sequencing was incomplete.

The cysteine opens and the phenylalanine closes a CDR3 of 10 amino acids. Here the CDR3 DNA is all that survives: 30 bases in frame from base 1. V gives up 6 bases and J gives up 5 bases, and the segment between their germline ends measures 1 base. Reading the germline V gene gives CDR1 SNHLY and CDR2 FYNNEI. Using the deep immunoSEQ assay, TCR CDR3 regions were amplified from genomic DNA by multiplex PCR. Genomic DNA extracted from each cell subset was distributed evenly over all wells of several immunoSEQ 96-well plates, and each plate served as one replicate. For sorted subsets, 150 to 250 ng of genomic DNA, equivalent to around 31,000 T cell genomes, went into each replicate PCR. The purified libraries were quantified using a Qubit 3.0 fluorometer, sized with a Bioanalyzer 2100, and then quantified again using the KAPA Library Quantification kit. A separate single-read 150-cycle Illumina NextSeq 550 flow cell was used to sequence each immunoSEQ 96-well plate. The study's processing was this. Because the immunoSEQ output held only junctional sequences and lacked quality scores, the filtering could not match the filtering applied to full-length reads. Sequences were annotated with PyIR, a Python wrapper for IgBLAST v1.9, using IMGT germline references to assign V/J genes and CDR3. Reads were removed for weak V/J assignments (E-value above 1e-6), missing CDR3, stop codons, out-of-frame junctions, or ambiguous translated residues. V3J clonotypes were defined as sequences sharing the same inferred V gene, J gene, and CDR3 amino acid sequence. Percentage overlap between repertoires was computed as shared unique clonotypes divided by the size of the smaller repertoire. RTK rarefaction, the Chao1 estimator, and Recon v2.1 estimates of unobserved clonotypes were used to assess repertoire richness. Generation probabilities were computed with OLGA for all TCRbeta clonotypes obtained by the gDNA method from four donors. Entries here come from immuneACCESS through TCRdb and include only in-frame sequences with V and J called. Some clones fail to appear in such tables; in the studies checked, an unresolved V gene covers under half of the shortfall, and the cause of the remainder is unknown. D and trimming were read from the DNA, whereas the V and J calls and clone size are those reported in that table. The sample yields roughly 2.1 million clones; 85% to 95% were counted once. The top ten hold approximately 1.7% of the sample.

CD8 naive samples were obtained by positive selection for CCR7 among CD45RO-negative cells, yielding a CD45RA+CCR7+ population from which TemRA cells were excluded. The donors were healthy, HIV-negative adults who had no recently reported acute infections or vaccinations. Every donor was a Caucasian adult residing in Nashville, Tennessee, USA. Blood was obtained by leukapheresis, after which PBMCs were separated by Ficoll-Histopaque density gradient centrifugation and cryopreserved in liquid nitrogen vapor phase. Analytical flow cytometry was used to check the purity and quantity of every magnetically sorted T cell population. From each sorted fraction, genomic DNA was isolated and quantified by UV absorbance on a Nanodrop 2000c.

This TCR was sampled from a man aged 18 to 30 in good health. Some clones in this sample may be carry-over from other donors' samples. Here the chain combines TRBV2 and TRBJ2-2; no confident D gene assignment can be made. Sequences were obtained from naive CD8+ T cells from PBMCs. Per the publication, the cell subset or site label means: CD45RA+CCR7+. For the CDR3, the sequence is CASRTGELFF. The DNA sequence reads TGTGCCAGCAGGACCGGGGAGCTGTTTTTT.